The source of this TCR beta chain is a study of shared clonotypes between healthy human individuals. On the study more broadly: For every donor, three CD4 naive, three CD4 memory, two CD8 naive and one CD8 memory plates were used.

Produced via immunoSEQ multiplex PCR; TCRdb's table is partial and in-frame only. The sample includes about 2.1 million clones, 93% seen only once; the top ten take about 1.7%. Looked up from germline, CDR1 is MNHEY and CDR2 is SMNVEV (reference sequence). This CDR3 has 14 amino acids. V gave up 0 bases and J gave up 2 bases, with 5 bases separating them. Naivety among CD8 cells was defined by CD45RO negativity and positive CCR7 selection, thereby excluding terminally differentiated effector memory CD45RA+ cells. The sample consisted of naive CD8+ T cells from PBMCs. The TCR sequence derives from a man between 18 and 29 years old in good health. Some clones in this sample may be carry-over from other donors' samples. V and J are TRBV27 and TRBJ1-5; unclear D gene. This CDR3 reads CASSLSIRNQPQHF. As DNA, the CDR3 is TGTGCCAGCAGTTTATCGATCCGCAATCAGCCCCAGCATTTT.